Listed here are 16 T cell receptor beta chains from one sample, sequenced in a study of blood T cell repertoires in COVID-19. Profiled with immunoSEQ multiplex PCR; TCRdb holds only in-frame clones, not every one. The sample records 300,000 to 450,000 clones, 70% to 90% being singletons. The sequenced sample was peripheral blood. Receptors were obtained from a woman aged 55-69 years with COVID-19, enrolled during active disease.

The chain has TRBV6-6 and TRBJ1-2, with a possible D match to TRBD1 (6 bases). The CDR3 is made up of 15 amino acids. Germline V gives CDR1 MNHNY, CDR2 SVGAGI (reference sequence). V lost 1 base, J lost 4 bases, and 13 bases lay in between. The CDR3 reads CASSYFGDMAYGYTF. In nucleotides, the CDR3 is TGTGCCAGCAGTTACTTCGGGGACATGGCCTATGGCTACACCTTC.

The CDR3, as DNA: TGTGCCAGCAGCCAAGGTTCTTACGAGCAGTACTTC. Translation gives CASSQGSYEQYF. The J gene is TRBJ2-7, the V gene TRBV3-1 (or the pseudogene TRBV3-2), with D hard to call. This CDR3 has 12 residues. Trimming took 1 base from V and 4 from J, leaving 5 bases between them. The germline CDR1 and CDR2 sequences are LGHDT and YNNKEL (reference sequence).

This clone was counted once. The CDR3 DNA follows: TGTGCCAGCAGCTTGGTGTCGGGTCCTAACTATGGCTACACCTTC. This sequence encodes CASSLVSGPNYGYTF. The chain employs TRBV5-5 and TRBJ1-2; D gene uncertain. Germline CDR1 SGHKS, CDR2 YYEKEE (reference sequence). Trimming shortened V by 0 bases and J by 0 bases, and 9 bases separated the two germline ends. The CDR3 extends over 15 amino acids.

V gene TRBV5-6 combines with J gene TRBJ2-5; D might be TRBD2 (6 bases). The V gene lost 0 bases and the J gene lost 5 bases, with 11 bases spanning the gap. The CDR3 sequence is 14 residues long. CDR1 and CDR2 from the germline V gene are SGHDT and YYEEEE. The CDR3 spells CASSLETREETQYF. The CDR3 coding sequence is TGTGCCAGCAGCTTGGAGACTAGGGAGGAGACCCAGTACTTC.

The chain couples TRBV5-4 to TRBJ1-2; D might be TRBD1 (5 bases). The CDR3 covers 15 residues. From germline, CDR1 is SGHNT and CDR2 YYREEE (reference sequence). V was clipped by 0 bases and J by 4 bases, with 13 bases between them. The CDR3 loop is CASSLDSGVAYGYTF. CDR3 DNA: TGTGCCAGCAGCTTGGATTCGGGGGTGGCCTATGGCTACACCTTC.

The rearrangement uses TRBV5-6 and TRBJ1-1; 11 bases fit TRBD1. Germline V lookup: CDR1 SGHDT, CDR2 YYEEEE. The V and J ends lost 3 bases and 1 base, in that order; junction bases with no gene match: 2. The CDR3 is 15 residues long. CDR3 residues: CASSSGTGGNTEAFF. DNA for the CDR3: TGTGCCAGCAGCTCCGGGACAGGGGGGAACACTGAAGCTTTCTTT.

The chain links TRBV24-1 to TRBJ2-1; the D gene is possibly TRBD1 (5 bases). Trimming shortened V by 9 bases and J by 10 bases, and 15 bases separated the two germline ends. This CDR3 comprises 12 residues. Germline CDR1 and CDR2: KGHDR and SFDVKD. CDR3 in DNA: TGTGCCACCTCTACAGGCCTAGGGGAGCAGTTCTTC. Amino acid sequence: CATSTGLGEQFF.

The chain recombines TRBV28 with TRBJ2-7; 7 nucleotides align to TRBD1. The CDR3 covers 15 residues. CDR1 and CDR2 (germline): MDHEN, SYDVKM. The junction had 19 bases not matched to a gene; V was cut back by 10 bases and J by 7 bases. CDR3 DNA sequence: TGTGCCAACGTAACTGGCGCAGGGGGATTTAGAGAGCAGTACTTC. This translates into CANVTGAGGFREQYF.

This clone was seen just once. The rearrangement joins TRBV19 to TRBJ1-3, with no clear D. Trimming removed 3 bases from V and 4 bases from J, with 19 bases in between. In germline, CDR1 is LNHDA, CDR2 SQIVND (reference sequence). The CDR3 extends over 17 amino acids. The CDR3 DNA reads as TGTGCCAGTAGTATTTATCCTGCGAGGCTCTCCGGAAACACCATATATTTT. Translating gives CASSIYPARLSGNTIYF.

The chain uses TRBV24-1 and TRBJ2-5, with 11 bases identical to TRBD2. CDR1 and CDR2 (germline): KGHDR, SFDVKD. The CDR3 spans 15 residues. The V gene end was trimmed by 4 bases and the J gene end by 2 bases; junction bases not matched to a gene: 2. This CDR3 reads CATSEASGGQETQYF. DNA of the CDR3: TGTGCCACCAGTGAAGCTAGCGGGGGGCAAGAGACCCAGTACTTC.

The chain combines TRBV2 with TRBJ1-4, with D unresolved. The length of the CDR3 is 13 residues. Germline assignment: CDR1 SNHLY and CDR2 FYNNEI. The germline V and J ends were trimmed by 3 bases and 4 bases, with 6 bases remaining between them. As DNA, the CDR3 is TGTGCCAGCAGTGATGTCTTTAATGAAAAACTGTTTTTT. Translated, it gives CASSDVFNEKLFF.

J is TRBJ2-2 and V is TRBV15, with D unclear. V was trimmed by 4 bases and J by 6 bases, leaving 9 bases between them. The germline V gene encodes CDR1 LNHNV and CDR2 YYDKDF (reference sequence). The CDR3 covers 13 residues. The CDR3 loop reads CATSTGRSGELFF. The CDR3 DNA follows: TGTGCCACCAGCACCGGTCGATCCGGGGAGCTGTTTTTT.

The J gene is TRBJ2-1, the V gene TRBV7-3; 7 bases line up with TRBD1. V lost 2 bases to trimming and J lost 10 bases; unmatched junction nucleotides: 11. The CDR3 consists of 15 residues. Germline V gives CDR1 SGHTA, CDR2 FQGTGA. CDR3 region: CASSLGSRGGSEQFF. The CDR3 region has the DNA TGTGCCAGCAGCTTAGGGTCTAGAGGGGGCAGCGAGCAGTTCTTC.

V usage is TRBV24-1 and J usage is TRBJ1-2; D possibly corresponds to TRBD1 (5 bases). The germline gives CDR1 KGHDR, CDR2 SFDVKD. Trimming removed 3 bases from V and 4 bases from J, with 11 bases in between. The CDR3 length is 14 residues. The CDR3 here is CATSDTQGGYGYTF. Here the CDR3 DNA reads TGTGCCACCAGTGATACCCAGGGAGGCTATGGCTACACCTTC.

J is TRBJ2-2 and V is TRBV6-1; no firm D call. The CDR3 contains 15 residues. In germline, CDR1 is MNHNS, CDR2 SASEGT. V lost 3 bases, J lost 5 bases, and 13 bases lay in between. Here the CDR3 DNA reads TGTGCCAGCAGTGATGTCTTCGGGTCGACCGGGGAGCTGTTTTTT. Translation gives CASSDVFGSTGELFF.

The gene calls are TRBV25-1 and TRBJ1-2; the D gene is possibly TRBD1 (5 bases). Trimming shortened V by 1 base and J by 7 bases, and 16 bases separated the two germline ends. This CDR3 region has 15 residues. Germline V gene lookup returns CDR1 MGHDK and CDR2 SYGVNS. CDR3 sequence: CASSEFRGAASGYTF. Here the CDR3 DNA reads TGTGCCAGCAGTGAATTCCGTGGGGCAGCGAGTGGCTACACCTTC.